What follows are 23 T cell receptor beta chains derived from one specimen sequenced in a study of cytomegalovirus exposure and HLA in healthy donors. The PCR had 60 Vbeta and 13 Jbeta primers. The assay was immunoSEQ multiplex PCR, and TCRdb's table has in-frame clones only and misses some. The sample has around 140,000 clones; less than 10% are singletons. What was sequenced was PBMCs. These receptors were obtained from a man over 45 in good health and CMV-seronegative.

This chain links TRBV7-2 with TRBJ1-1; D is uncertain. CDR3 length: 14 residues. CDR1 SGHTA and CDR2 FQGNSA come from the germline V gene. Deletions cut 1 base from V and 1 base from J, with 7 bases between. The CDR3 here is CASSLGQENTEAFF. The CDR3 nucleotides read TGTGCCAGCAGCTTAGGCCAGGAGAACACTGAAGCTTTCTTT.

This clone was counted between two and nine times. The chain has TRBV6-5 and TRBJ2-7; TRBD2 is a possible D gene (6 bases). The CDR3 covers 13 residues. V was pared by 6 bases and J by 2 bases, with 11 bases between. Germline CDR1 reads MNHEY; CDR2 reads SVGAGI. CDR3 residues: CASRRDGPYEQYF. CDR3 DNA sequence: TGTGCCAGCAGGCGGGACGGACCCTACGAGCAGTACTTC.

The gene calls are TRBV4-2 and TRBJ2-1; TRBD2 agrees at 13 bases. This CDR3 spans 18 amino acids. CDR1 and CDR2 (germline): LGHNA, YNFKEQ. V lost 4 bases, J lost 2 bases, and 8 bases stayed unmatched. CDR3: CASSPGLAGAPPYNEQFF. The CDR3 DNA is TGTGCCAGCAGCCCCGGACTAGCGGGAGCCCCACCCTACAATGAGCAGTTCTTC.

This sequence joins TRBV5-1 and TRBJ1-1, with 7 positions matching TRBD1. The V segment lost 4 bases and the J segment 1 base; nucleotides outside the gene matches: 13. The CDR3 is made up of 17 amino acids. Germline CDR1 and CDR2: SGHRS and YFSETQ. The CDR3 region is CASSPQIPTGSNTEAFF. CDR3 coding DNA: TGCGCCAGCAGCCCTCAGATCCCGACAGGGTCGAACACTGAAGCTTTCTTT.

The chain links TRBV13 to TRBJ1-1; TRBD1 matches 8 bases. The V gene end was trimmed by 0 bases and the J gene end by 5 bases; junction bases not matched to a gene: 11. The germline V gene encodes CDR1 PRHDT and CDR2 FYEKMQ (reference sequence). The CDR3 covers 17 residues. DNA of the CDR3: TGTGCCAGCAGCTTAGGGGCCTTCAGGGGGCTCGGGACTGAAGCTTTCTTT. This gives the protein CASSLGAFRGLGTEAFF. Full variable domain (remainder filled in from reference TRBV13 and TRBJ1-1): AAGVIQSPRHLIKEKRETATLKCYPIPRHDTVYWYQQGPGQDPQFLISFYEKMQSDKGSIPDRFSAQQFSDYHSELNMSSLELGDSALYFCASSLGAFRGLGTEAFFGQGTRLTVV.

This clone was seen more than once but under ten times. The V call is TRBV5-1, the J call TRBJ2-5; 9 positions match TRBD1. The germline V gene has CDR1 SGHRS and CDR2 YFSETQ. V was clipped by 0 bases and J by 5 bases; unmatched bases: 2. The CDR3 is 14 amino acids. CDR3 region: CASSLGDRVETQYF. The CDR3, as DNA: TGCGCCAGCAGCTTGGGGGACAGGGTTGAGACCCAGTACTTC. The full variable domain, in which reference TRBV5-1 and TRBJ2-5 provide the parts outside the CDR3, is KAGVTQTPRYLIKTRGQQVTLSCSPISGHRSVSWYQQTPGQGLQFLFEYFSETQRNKGNFPGRFSGRQFSNSRSEMNVSTLELGDSALYLCASSLGDRVETQYFGPGTRLLVL.

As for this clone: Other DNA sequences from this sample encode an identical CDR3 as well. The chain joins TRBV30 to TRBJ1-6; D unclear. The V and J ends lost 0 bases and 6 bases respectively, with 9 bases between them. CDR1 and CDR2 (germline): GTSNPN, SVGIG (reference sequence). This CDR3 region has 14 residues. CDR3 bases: TGTGCCTGGAGTGTAAACGGACTTAATTCACCCCTCCACTTT. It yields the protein CAWSVNGLNSPLHF.

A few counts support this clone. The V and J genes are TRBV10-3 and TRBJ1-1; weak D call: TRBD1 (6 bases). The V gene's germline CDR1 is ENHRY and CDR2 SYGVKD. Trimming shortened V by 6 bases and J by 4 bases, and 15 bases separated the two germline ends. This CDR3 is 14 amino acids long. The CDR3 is CAISPIQGPTEAFF. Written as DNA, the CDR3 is TGTGCCATCAGCCCTATACAGGGCCCCACTGAAGCTTTCTTT.

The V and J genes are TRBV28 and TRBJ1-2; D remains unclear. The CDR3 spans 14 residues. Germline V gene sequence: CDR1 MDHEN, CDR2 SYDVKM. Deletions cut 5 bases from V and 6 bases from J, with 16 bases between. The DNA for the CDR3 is TGTGCCAGCAGTCTTCGGACTCAAGTACATGGCTACACCTTC. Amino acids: CASSLRTQVHGYTF.

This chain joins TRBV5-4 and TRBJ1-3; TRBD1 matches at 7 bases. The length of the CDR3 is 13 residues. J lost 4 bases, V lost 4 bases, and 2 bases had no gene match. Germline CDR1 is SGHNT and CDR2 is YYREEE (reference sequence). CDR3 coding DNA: TGTGCCAGCAGCCTGGGACAGGGAAACACCATATATTTT. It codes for CASSLGQGNTIYF.

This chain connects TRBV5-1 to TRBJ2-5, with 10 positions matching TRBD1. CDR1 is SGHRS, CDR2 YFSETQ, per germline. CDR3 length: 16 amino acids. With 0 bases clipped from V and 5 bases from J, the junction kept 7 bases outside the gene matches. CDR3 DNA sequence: TGCGCCAGCAGCTTGGCCACCGGGACAGGGGACGAGACCCAGTACTTC. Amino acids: CASSLATGTGDETQYF.

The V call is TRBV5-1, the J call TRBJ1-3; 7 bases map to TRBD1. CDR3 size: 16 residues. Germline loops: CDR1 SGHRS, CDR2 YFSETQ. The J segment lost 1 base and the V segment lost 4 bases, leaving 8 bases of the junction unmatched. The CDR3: CASSPQGVLSGNTIYF. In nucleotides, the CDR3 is TGCGCCAGCAGCCCCCAGGGGGTACTTTCTGGAAACACCATATATTTT.

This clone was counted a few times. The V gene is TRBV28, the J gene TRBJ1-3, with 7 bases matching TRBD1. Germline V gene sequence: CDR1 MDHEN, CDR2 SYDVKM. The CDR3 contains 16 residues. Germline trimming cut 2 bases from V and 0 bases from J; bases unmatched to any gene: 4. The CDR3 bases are TGTGCCAGCAGTTTAGGAGGGGGCGGCTCTGGAAACACCATATATTTT. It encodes CASSLGGGGSGNTIYF.

CDR3 loop: CASSTPGLAGVYEQYF. For the CDR3, the DNA is TGTGCCAGCAGCACCCCAGGACTAGCGGGAGTTTACGAGCAGTACTTC. The chain employs TRBV21-1 and TRBJ2-7; the table names TRBD2, a call not compared with the DNA. TRBV21-1 is flagged as a pseudogene. The CDR3 has 16 amino acids.

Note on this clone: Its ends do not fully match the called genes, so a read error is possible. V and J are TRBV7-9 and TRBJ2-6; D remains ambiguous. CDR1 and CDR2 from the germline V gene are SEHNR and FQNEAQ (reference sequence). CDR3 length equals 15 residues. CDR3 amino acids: CVSSLTESGANVLTF. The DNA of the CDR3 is TGTGTCAGCAGCCTAACAGAGAGTGGGGCCAACGTCCTGACTTTC.

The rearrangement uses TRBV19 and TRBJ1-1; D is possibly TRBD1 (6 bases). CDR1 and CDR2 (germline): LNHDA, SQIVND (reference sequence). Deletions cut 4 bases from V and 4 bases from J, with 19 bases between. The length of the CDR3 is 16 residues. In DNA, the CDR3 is TGTGCCAGTAGTACTCGGGGGGCAAGGGGTAGCACTGAAGCTTTCTTT. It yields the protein CASSTRGARGSTEAFF.

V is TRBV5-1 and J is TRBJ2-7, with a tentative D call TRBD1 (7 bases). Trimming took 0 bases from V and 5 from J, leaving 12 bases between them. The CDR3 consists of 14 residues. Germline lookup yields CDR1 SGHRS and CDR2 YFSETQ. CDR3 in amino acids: CASSLVGGGNEQYF. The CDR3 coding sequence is TGCGCCAGCAGCTTGGTCGGAGGGGGCAACGAGCAGTACTTC.

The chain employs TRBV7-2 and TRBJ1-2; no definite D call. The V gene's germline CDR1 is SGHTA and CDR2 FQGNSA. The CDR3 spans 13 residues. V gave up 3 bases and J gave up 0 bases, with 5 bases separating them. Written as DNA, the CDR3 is TGTGCCAGCAGCTTTAGTTCTAACTATGGCTACACCTTC. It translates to CASSFSSNYGYTF. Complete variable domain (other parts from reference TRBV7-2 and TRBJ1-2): GAGVSQSPSNKVTEKGKDVELRCDPISGHTALYWYRQSLGQGLEFLIYFQGNSAPDKSGLPSDRFSAERTGGSVSTLTIQRTQQEDSAVYLCASSFSSNYGYTFGSGTRLTVV.

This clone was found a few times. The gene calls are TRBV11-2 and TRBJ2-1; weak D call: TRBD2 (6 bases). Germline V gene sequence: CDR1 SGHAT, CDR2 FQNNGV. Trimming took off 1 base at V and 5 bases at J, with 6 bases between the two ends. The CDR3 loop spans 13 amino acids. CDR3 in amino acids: CASSLGTNNEQFF. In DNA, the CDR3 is TGTGCCAGCAGCTTAGGGACTAACAATGAGCAGTTCTTC.

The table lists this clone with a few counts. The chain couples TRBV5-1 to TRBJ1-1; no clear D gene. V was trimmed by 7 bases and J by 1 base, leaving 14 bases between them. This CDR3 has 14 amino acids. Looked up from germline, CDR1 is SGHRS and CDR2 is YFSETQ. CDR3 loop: CASGHGEQNTEAFF. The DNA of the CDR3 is TGCGCCAGCGGGCATGGGGAGCAGAACACTGAAGCTTTCTTT.

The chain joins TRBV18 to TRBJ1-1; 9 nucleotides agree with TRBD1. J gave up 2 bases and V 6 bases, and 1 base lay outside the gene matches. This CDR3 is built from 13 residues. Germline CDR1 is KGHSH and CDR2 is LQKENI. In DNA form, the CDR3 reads TGTGCCAGCTCGGACAGGGGAAACACTGAAGCTTTCTTT. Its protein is CASSDRGNTEAFF.

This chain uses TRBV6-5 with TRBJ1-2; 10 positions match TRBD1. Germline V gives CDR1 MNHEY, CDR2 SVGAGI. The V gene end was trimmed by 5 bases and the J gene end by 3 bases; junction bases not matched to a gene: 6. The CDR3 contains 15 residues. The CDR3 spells CASSPQGTGDYGYTF. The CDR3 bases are TGTGCCAGCAGTCCCCAGGGGACAGGGGACTATGGCTACACCTTC.

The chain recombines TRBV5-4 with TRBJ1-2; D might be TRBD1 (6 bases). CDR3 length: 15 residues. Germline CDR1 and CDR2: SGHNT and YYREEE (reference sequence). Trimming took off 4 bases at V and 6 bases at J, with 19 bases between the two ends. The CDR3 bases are TGTGCCAGCAGCCCATTAGGGCAGGCAGGGGATGGCTACACCTTC. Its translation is CASSPLGQAGDGYTF.